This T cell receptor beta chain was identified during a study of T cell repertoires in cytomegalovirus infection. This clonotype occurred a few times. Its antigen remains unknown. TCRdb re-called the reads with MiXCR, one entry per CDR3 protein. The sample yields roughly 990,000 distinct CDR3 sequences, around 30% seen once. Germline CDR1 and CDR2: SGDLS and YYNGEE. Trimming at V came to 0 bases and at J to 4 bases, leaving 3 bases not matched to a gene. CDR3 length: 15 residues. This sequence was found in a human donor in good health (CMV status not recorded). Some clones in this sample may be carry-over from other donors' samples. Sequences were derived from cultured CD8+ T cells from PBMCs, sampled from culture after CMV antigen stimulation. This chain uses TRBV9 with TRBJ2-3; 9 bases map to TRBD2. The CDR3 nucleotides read TGTGCCAGCAGCGTAGGCGGGGGGGCCTCAGATACGCAGTATTTT. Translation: CASSVGGGASDTQYF.